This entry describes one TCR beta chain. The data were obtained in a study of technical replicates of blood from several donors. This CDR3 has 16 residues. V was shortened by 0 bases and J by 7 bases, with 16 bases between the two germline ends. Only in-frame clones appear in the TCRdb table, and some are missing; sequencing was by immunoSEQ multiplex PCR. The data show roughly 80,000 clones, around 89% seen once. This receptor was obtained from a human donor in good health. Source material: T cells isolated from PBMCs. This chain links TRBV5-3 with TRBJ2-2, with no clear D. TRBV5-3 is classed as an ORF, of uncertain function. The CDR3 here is CARSLDYQKEIGELFF. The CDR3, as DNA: TGTGCCAGAAGCTTGGACTACCAAAAGGAGATCGGGGAGCTGTTTTTT.